Given below is one T cell receptor (beta chain) in context. Its antigen has not been determined. Base qualities are not provided; no much larger clone lies one nucleotide away. The data were taken from a study of T cell changes during pregnancy in multiple sclerosis (dated by TCRdb to about 2019). The study in broad terms: Changes in the T cell repertoire over the course of pregnancy were examined in this study in women with multiple sclerosis.

Trimming removed 4 bases from V and 2 bases from J, leaving 14 bases between the germline ends. CDR1 and CDR2 (MNHEY, SMNVEV) derive from the germline V gene (reference sequence). The CDR3 holds 15 amino acids from the cysteine to the phenylalanine. Only the CDR3 part of the read is kept: 45 bases, read in frame from the first base. Libraries were prepared through the immunoSEQ multiplex PCR assay. TCRdb stores this immuneACCESS table with in-frame sequences only. Part of the clones is absent; in the studies checked, under half of the shortfall reflects unresolved V genes, and no reason is known for the rest. The sample table contains 40,000 or so clones; only one count was recorded for 88% of them. Of the sample, 6.5% to 8.5% is held by the ten largest clones.

Material: CD8+ T cells from peripheral blood mononuclear cells, obtained in the third trimester of pregnancy. This clonotype originated in a female donor with multiple sclerosis, enrolled in a pregnancy study. The chain uses TRBV27 and TRBJ1-1; TRBD1 is a possible D gene, resting on 6 matching bases. The CDR3 has the sequence CASSSIGTPNTEAFF. Here is the DNA: TGTGCCAGCAGTTCCATCGGGACACCCAACACTGAAGCTTTCTTT.